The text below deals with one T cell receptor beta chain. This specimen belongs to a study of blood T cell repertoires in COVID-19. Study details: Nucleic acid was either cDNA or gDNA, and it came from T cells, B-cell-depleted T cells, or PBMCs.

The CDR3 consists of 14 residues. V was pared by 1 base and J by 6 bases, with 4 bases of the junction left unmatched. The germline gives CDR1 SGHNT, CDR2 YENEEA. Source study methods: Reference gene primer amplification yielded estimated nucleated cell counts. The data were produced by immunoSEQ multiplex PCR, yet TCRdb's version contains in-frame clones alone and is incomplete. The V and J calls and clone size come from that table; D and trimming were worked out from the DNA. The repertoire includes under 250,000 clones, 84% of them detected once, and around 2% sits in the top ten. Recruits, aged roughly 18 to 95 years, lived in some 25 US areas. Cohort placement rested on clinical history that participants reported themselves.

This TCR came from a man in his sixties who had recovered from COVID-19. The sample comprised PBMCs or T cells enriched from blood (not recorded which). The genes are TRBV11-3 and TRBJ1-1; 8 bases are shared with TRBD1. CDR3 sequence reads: CASSLGAGGPEAFF. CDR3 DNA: TGTGCCAGCAGCTTAGGGGCAGGGGGCCCTGAAGCTTTCTTT.